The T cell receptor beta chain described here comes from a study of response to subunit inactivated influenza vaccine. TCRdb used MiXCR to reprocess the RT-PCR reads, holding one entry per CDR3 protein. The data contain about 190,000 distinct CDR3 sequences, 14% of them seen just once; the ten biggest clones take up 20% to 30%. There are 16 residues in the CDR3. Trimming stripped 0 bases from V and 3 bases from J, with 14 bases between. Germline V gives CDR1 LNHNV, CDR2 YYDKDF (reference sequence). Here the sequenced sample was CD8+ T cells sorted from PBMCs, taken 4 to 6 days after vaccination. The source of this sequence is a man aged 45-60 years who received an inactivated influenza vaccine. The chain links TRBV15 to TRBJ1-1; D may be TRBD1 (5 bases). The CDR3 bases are TGTGCCACCAGCAGAGATCGACTGACAGTGGACACTGAAGCTTTCTTT. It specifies CATSRDRLTVDTEAFF.